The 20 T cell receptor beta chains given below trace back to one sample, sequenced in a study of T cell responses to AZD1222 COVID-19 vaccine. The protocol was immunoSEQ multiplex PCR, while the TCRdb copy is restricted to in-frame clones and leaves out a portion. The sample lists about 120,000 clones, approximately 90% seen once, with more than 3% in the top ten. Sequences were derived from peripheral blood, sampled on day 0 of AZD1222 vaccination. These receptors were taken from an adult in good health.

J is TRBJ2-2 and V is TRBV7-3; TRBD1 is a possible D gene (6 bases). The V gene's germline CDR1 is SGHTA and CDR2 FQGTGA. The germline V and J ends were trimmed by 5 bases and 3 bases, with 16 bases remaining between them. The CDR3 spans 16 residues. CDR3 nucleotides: TGTGCCAGCAGCCCTATACCGGACAGCTACACCGGGGAGCTGTTTTTT. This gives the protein CASSPIPDSYTGELFF.

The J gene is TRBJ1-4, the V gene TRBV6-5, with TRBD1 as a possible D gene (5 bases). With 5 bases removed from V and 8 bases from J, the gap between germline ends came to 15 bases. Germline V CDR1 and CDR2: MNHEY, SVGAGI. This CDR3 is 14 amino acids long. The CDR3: CASSPRGVREKLFF. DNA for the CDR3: TGTGCCAGCAGTCCCCGGGGGGTAAGGGAAAAACTGTTTTTT.

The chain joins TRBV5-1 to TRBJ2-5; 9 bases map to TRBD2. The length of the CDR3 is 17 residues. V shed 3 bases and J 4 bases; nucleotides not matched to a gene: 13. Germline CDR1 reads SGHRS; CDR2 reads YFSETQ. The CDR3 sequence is CASSSRVAGGRGETQYF. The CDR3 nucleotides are TGCGCCAGCAGCTCCCGAGTGGCGGGGGGGCGCGGAGAGACCCAGTACTTC.

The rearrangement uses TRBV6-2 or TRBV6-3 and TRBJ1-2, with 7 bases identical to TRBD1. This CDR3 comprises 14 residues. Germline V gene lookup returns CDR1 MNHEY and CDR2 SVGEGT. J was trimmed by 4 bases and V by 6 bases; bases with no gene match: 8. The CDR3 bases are TGTGCCAGCAGCGATCCGGGACAGCTCTATGGCTACACCTTC. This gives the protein CASSDPGQLYGYTF.

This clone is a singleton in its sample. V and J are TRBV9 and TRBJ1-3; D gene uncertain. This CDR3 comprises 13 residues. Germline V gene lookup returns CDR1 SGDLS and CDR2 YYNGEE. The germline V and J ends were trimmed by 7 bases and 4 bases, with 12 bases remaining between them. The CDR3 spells CASAFRSGNTIYF. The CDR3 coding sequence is TGTGCCAGCGCTTTCCGGTCCGGAAACACCATATATTTT.

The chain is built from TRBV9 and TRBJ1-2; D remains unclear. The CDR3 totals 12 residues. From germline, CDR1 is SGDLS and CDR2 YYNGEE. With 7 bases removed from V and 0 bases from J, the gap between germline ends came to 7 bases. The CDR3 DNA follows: TGTGCCAGCGAGGGAGCTAACTATGGCTACACCTTC. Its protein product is CASEGANYGYTF.

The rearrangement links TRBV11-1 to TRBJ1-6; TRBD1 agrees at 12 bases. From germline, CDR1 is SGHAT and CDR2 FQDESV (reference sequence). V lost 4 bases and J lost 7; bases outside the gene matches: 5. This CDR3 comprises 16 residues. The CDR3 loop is CASSSGQGARNSPLHF. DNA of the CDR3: TGTGCCAGCAGCTCGGGACAGGGGGCTCGGAATTCACCCCTCCACTTT.

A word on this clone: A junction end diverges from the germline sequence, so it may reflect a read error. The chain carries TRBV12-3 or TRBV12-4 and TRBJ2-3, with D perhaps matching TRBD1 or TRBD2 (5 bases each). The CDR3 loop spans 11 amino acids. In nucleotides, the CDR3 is TGTGCCAGCACCCTAGTCGGGGCCCCAAGTTTT. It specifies CASTLVGAPSF.

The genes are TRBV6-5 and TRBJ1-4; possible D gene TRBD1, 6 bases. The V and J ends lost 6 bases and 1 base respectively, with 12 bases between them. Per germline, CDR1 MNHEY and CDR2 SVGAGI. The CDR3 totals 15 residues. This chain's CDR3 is CASRLRDITNEKLFF. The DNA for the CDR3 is TGTGCCAGCAGACTCCGGGACATAACTAATGAAAAACTGTTTTTT.

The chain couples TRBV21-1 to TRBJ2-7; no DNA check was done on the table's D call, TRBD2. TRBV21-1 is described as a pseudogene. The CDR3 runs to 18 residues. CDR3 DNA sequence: TGTGCCAGCAGCAATGCAACAGCAGCGGCCGGGGTTCTTTACGAGCAGTACTTC. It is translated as CASSNATAAAGVLYEQYF.

The CDR3 DNA follows: TGTGCCAGCAGCCCCCGGACTCAAGGGGGGTCACCCCTCCACTTT. Amino acids: CASSPRTQGGSPLHF. The chain joins TRBV14 to TRBJ1-6, with a weak D call TRBD1 (6 bases). Germline V gives CDR1 SGHDN, CDR2 FVKESK. Trimming removed 4 bases at V and 10 bases at J, with 17 bases between. CDR3 length: 15 residues.

CDR3 protein: CATRGETEAFF. CDR3 sequence (DNA): TGCGCCACGCGGGGGGAAACTGAAGCTTTCTTT. This chain connects TRBV10-2 to TRBJ1-1, with D tentatively TRBD1 (5 bases). Per germline, CDR1 WSHSY and CDR2 SAAADI. The V end lost 10 bases, the J end lost 5 bases, and 11 bases lay between the germline ends. The CDR3 loop spans 11 amino acids.

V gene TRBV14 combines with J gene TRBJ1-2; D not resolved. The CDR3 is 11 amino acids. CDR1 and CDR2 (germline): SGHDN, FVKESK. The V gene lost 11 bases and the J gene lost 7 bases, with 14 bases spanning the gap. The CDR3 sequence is CAVPDEGGYTF. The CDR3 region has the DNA TGTGCCGTCCCCGATGAAGGTGGCTACACCTTC.

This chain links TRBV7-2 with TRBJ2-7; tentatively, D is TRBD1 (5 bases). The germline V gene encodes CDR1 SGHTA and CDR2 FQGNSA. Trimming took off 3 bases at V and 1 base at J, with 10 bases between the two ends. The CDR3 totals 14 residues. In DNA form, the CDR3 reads TGTGCCAGCAGCTTGGCAGGACATTCCTACGAGCAGTACTTC. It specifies CASSLAGHSYEQYF.

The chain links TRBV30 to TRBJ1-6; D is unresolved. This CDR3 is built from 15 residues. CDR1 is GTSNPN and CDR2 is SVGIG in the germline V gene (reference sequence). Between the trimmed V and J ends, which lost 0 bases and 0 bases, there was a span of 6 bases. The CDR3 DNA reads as TGTGCCTGGAGTGTTTGGAGCTCCTATAATTCACCCCTCCACTTT. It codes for CAWSVWSSYNSPLHF. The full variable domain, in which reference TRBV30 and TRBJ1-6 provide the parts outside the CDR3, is SQTIHQWPATLVQPVGSPLSLECTVEGTSNPNLYWYRQAAGRGLQLLFYSVGIGQISSEVPQNLSASRPQDRQFILSSKKLLLSDSGFYLCAWSVWSSYNSPLHFGNGTRLTVT.

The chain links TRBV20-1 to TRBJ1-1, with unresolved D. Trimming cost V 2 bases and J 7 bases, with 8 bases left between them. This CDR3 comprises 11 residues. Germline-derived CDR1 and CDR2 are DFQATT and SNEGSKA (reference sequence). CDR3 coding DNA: TGCAGTGCTAGATACCGGAGTGAAGCTTTCTTT. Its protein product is CSARYRSEAFF.

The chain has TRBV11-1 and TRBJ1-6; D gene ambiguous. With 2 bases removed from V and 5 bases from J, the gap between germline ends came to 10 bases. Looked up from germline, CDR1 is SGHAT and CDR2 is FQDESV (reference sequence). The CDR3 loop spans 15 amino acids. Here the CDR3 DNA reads TGTGCCAGCAGCTTACAGCCAGCAGATAATTCACCCCTCCACTTT. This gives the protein CASSLQPADNSPLHF.

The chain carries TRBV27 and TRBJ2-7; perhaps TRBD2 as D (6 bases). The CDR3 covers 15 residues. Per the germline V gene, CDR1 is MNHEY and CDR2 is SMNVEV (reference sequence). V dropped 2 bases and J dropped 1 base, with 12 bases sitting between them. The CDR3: CASSLAWGGSYEQYF. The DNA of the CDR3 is TGTGCCAGCAGTTTAGCGTGGGGAGGATCCTACGAGCAGTACTTC.

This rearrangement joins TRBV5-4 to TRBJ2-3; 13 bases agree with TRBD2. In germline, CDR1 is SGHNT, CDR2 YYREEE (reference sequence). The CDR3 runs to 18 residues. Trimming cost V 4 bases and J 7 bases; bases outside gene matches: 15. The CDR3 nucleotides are TGTGCCAGCAGCGCCGACCCCCCGACTAGCGGGGGGTTTCATACGCAGTATTTT. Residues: CASSADPPTSGGFHTQYF.

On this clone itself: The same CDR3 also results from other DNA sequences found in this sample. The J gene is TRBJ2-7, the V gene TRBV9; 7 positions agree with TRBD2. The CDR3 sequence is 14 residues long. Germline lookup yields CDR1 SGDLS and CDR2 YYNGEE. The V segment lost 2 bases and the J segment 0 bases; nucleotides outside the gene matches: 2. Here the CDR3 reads CASSVGGVSYEQYF. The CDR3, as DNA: TGTGCCAGCAGCGTTGGGGGGGTCTCCTACGAGCAGTACTTC. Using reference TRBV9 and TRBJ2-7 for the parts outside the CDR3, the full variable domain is DSGVTQTPKHLITATGQRVTLRCSPRSGDLSVYWYQQSLDQGLQFLIQYYNGEERAKGNILERFSAQQFPDLHSELNLSSLELGDSALYFCASSVGGVSYEQYFGPGTRLTVT.